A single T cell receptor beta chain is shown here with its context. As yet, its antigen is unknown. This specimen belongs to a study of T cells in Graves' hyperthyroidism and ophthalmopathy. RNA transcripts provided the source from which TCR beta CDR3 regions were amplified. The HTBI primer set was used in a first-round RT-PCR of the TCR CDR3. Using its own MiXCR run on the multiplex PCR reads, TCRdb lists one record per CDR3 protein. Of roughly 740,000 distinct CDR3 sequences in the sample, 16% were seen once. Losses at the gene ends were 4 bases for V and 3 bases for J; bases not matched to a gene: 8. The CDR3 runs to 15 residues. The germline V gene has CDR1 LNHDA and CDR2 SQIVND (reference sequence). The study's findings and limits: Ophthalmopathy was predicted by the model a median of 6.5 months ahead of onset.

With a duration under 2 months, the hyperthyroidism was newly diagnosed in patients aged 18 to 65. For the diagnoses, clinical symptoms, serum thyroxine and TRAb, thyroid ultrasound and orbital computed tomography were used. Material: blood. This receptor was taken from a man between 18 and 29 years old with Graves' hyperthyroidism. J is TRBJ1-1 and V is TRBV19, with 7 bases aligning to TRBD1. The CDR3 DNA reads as TGTGCCAGTAGTACCAGACAGGGTTCGGACACTGAAGCTTTCTTT. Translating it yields CASSTRQGSDTEAFF. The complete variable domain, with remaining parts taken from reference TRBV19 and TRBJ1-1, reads DGGITQSPKYLFRKEGQNVTLSCEQNLNHDAMYWYRQDPGQGLRLIYYSQIVNDFQKGDIAEGYSVSREKKESFPLTVTSAQKNPTAFYLCASSTRQGSDTEAFFGQGTRLTVV.